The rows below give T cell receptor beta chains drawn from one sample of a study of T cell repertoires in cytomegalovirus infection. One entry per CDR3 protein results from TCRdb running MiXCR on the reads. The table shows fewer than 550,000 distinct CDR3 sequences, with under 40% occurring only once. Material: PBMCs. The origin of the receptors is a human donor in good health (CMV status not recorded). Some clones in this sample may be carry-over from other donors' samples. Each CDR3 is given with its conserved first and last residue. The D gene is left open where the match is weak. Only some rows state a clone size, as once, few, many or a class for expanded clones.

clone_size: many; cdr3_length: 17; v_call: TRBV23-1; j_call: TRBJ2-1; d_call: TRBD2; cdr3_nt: TGCGCCAGCAGTCGCAAACTAGCGGGGGGGCTTACCAATGAGCAGTTCTTC; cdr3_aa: CASSRKLAGGLTNEQFF
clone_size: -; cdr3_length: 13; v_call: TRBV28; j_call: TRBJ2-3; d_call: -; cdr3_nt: TGTGCCAGCAGCATTCTTAGAGCAGATACGCAGTATTTT; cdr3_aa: CASSILRADTQYF
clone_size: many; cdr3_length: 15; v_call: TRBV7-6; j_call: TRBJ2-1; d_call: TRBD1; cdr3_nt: TGTGCCAGCAGCTTATCACAGGGGTCCTACAATGAGCAGTTCTTC; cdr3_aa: CASSLSQGSYNEQFF
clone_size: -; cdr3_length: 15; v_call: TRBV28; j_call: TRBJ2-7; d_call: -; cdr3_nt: TGTGCCAGCAGTGCCGGGCCCCCAGCGGCCTACGAGCAGTACTTC; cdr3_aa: CASSAGPPAAYEQYF
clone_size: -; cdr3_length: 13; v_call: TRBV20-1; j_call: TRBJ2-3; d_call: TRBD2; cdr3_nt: TGCAGTGCCCAGGGACTAACCCAGGATACGCAGTATTTT; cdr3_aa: CSAQGLTQDTQYF
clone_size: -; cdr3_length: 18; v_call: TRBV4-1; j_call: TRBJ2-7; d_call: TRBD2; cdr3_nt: TGCGCCAGCAGCCAAGACCCCCGAGGGGAGCGGGGCCGCTACGAGCAGTACTTC; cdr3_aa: CASSQDPRGERGRYEQYF
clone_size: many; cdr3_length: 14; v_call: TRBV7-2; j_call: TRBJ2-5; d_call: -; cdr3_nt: TGTGCCAGCAGCTTCAGGGGTGGCCAAGAGACCCAGTACTTC; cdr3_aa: CASSFRGGQETQYF
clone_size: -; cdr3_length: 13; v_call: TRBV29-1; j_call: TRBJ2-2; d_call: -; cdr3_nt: TGCAGCGCTAAAACCTTGGGGAGCGGGGAGCTGTTTTTT; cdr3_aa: CSAKTLGSGELFF
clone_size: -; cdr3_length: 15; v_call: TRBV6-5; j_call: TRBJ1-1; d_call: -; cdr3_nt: TGTTCCAGCAGTTTATATGGATGGACGAACACTGAAGCTTTCTTT; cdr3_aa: CSSSLYGWTNTEAFF
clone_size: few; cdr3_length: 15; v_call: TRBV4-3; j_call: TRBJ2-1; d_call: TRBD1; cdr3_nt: TGCGCCAGCAGCCAAGACCGGGACAGGGATGGTGAGCAGTTCTTC; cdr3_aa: CASSQDRDRDGEQFF
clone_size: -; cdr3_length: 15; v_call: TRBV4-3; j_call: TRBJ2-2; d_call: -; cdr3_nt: TGCGCCAGCAGCCACGGACAGATGAACACCGGGGAGCTGTTTTTT; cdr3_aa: CASSHGQMNTGELFF
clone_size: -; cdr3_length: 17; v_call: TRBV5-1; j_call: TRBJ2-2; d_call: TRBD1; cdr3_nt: TGCGCCAGCAGCCCAACCTCGACAGGGGCGAACACCGGGGAGCTGTTTTTT; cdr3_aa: CASSPTSTGANTGELFF
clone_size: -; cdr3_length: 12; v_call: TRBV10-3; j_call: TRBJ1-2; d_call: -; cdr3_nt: TGTGCCATCAGTGATAGGAGCTATGGCTACACCTTC; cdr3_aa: CAISDRSYGYTF
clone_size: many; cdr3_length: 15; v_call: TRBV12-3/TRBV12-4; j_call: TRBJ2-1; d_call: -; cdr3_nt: TGTGCCAGCAGTCCCACTGGTACCCTGGGCAATGAGCAGTTCTTC; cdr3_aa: CASSPTGTLGNEQFF
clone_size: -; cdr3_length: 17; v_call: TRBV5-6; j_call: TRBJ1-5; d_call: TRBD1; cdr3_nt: TGTGCCAGCAGCGCGCCAGACAGGGGGAATAGCAATCAGCCCCAGCATTTT; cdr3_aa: CASSAPDRGNSNQPQHF
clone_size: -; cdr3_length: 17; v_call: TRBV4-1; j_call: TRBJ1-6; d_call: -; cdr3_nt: TGCGCCAGCAGCCAAGATGTAAGGACGATGCAATATTCACCCCTCCACTTT; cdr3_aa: CASSQDVRTMQYSPLHF
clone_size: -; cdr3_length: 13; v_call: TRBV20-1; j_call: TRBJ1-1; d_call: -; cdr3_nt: TGCAGTGCTAGAGATTGGGGTTCTGCTGAAGCTTTCTTT; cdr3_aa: CSARDWGSAEAFF
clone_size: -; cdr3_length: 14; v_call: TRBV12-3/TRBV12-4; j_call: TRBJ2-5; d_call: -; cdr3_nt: TGTGCCAGCAGTTTAAAGGCTAGCTTGGAGACCCAGTACTTC; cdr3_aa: CASSLKASLETQYF
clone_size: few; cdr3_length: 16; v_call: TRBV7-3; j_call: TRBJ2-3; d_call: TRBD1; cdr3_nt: TGTGCCAGCAGCTTAGCCACAGGGGCCAGCACAGATACGCAGTATTTT; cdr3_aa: CASSLATGASTDTQYF
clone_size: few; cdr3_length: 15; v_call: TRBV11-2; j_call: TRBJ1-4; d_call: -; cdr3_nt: TGTGCCAGCAGCTTAGATGGGTCAACTAATGAAAAACTGTTTTTT; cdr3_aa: CASSLDGSTNEKLFF
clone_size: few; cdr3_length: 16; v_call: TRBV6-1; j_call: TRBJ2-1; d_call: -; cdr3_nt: TGTGCCAGCAGTCCTTTGACTATCTTCACCTACAATGAGCAGTTCTTC; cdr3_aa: CASSPLTIFTYNEQFF
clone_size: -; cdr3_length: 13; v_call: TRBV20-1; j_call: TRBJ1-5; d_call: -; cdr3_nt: TGCAGTGCCAGGGGTGTTAGCAATCAGCCCCAGCATTTT; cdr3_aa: CSARGVSNQPQHF
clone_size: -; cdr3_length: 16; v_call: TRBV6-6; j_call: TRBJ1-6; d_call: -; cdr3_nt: TGTGCCAGCAGTTACTCGCCAGATTACTATAATTCACCCCTCCACTTT; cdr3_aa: CASSYSPDYYNSPLHF
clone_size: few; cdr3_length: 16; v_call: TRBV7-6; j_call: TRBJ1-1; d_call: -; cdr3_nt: TGTGCCAGCAGCAGAGAAAGTGGGGTAATGAACACTGAAGCTTTCTTT; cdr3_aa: CASSRESGVMNTEAFF
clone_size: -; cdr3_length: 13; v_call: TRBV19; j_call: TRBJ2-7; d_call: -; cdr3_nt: TGTGCCAGTAGTATGGTGGTAGGATACGAGCAGTACTTC; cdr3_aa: CASSMVVGYEQYF
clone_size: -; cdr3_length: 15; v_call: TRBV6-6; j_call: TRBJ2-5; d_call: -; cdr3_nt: TGTGCCAGCAGTTACTGGACGACAGGAGCGGAGACCCAGTACTTC; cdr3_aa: CASSYWTTGAETQYF
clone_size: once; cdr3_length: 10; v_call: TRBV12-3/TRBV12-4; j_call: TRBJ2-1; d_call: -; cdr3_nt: TGTGCCGGGGGTGACAATGAGCAGTTCTTC; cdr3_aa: CAGGDNEQFF
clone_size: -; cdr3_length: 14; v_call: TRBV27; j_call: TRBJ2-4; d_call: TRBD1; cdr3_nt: TGTGCCAGCAGTTTCAGGACAGGCGTAAACATTCAGTACTTC; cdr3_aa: CASSFRTGVNIQYF
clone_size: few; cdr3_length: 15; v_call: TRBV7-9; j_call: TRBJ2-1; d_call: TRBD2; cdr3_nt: TGTGCCAGCAGCTTAGGGAGCGGGGTCTACAATGAGCAGTTCTTC; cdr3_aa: CASSLGSGVYNEQFF